The clone carrying this TCR beta chain appeared a few times. The antigen is unknown. Each of the CD4+ naive, central memory, regulatory and stem cell-like memory populations was sorted via CD45RO/CCR7/CD25/CD127/CD95/CD27. The data were obtained in a study of beta chain features in type 1 diabetes. Points from the study as a whole: Compared to healthy donors, patients appeared to have naive, central memory and Treg TCRB repertoires that were more alike. TCRB CDR3s from Type 1 diabetes patients were moderately but significantly shorter in all four CD4+ subsets.

What was sequenced were expressed TCRB transcripts, since all of the isolated RNA had been reverse transcribed. The table came from immunoSEQ multiplex PCR; TCRdb's copy has only in-frame clones and leaves some out. The sample has hundreds of thousands of clones, about an eighth seen once; the top ten hold 0.03% to 0.04%. Germline V gives CDR1 SQVTM, CDR2 ANQGSEA. Trimming took off 4 bases at V and 2 bases at J, with 15 bases between the two ends. The CDR3 runs to 16 residues. Material: naive CD4+ T cells from blood. The chain recombines TRBV29-1 with TRBJ2-6; D remains unclear. This TCR was recovered from a man younger than 35 with type 1 diabetes. The DNA for the CDR3 is TGCAGCGTTGTCGGTATTGGCGGCGCTGGGGCCAACGTCCTGACTTTC. Translation: CSVVGIGGAGANVLTF.